This TCR beta chain was recorded in a study of OX40 agonist ivuxolimab in advanced cancers. Study context: 30% to 40% of patients had received prior checkpoint inhibitor therapy.

Germline V gene sequence: CDR1 SGHAT, CDR2 FQNNGV. The V end lost 1 base, the J end lost 5 bases, and 2 bases lay between the germline ends. The CDR3 covers 11 residues. Findings and limits, study-wide: CD4+ and CD8+ T cells in blood underwent clonal expansion by week 6 at 0.1 to 3.0 mg/kg. Expanded peripheral T cells had an undetermined antigen specificity.

Measured with immunoSEQ multiplex PCR; TCRdb has only the in-frame clones, and not every one. Found here are about 63,000 clones, 75% to 90% of them singletons; the top ten hold roughly 10%. Comments on this clone: Its antigen is unidentified. The sample holds other DNA sequences that translate to the same CDR3.

The study sampled blood at baseline, cycle 4 day 1, and cycle 7 day 1. The starting material was CD4+ or CD8+ T cells sorted from blood, obtained in a trial of the OX40 agonist ivuxolimab. This rearrangement joins TRBV11-2 to TRBJ2-5; no clear D gene. This receptor was taken from an adult with an advanced solid tumor such as melanoma, head and neck, liver or kidney cancer. CDR3 in amino acids: CASSLGETQYF. The DNA for the CDR3 is TGTGCCAGCAGCTTAGGGGAGACCCAGTACTTC. The full variable domain, with the rest looked up from reference TRBV11-2 and TRBJ2-5, is EAGVAQSPRYKIIEKRQSVAFWCNPISGHATLYWYQQILGQGPKLLIQFQNNGVVDDSQLPKDRFSAERLKGVDSTLKIQPAKLEDSAVYLCASSLGETQYFGPGTRLLVL.